These 18 T cell receptor beta chains were sequenced from one sample in a study of human T cells and chemical hapten exposure. Via MiXCR, TCRdb re-called the RACE reads, giving one row per CDR3 protein. The sample lists roughly 360,000 distinct CDR3 sequences; roughly 4.8% were seen once. The sample's time point: patch test 1, 2 weeks after DPC sensitization. Treatment given: therapeutic diphenylcyclopropenone sensitization with weekly scalp DPC. The sequencing here drew on whole blood, taken in connection with sensitization to the hapten diphenylcyclopropenone (DPC). These receptors originate from a woman aged 45 to 65 with alopecia areata. Some clones in this sample may be carry-over from other donors' samples.

In its sample, this clonotype was seen a few times. This chain links TRBV7-9 with TRBJ2-4; the D is unclear. Per germline, CDR1 SEHNR and CDR2 FQNEAQ (reference sequence). Trimming took off 0 bases at V and 7 bases at J, with 19 bases between the two ends. The CDR3 spans 17 residues. In nucleotides, the CDR3 is TGTGCCAGCAGCTTAGCGTCCCGGGCCTCCTCAGCCAACATTCAGTACTTC. It encodes CASSLASRASSANIQYF.

There are a few counts of this clonotype. V gene TRBV2 combines with J gene TRBJ2-7, with TRBD2 matching 13 bases. The CDR3 covers 15 residues. Trimming at V came to 5 bases and at J to 5 bases, leaving 6 bases not matched to a gene. Germline CDR1 SNHLY, CDR2 FYNNEI. CDR3 protein: CASSSGLAGYHEQYF. As DNA, the CDR3 is TGTGCCAGCAGTTCGGGACTAGCGGGGTACCACGAGCAGTACTTC.

This chain links TRBV11-2 with TRBJ2-6, with D tentatively TRBD2 (6 bases). In germline, CDR1 is SGHAT, CDR2 FQNNGV. Trimming took 5 bases from V and 0 from J, leaving 20 bases between them. The CDR3 totals 19 residues. CDR3: CASSPPGGGANSGANVLTF. DNA for the CDR3: TGTGCCAGCAGCCCCCCTGGAGGCGGGGCAAACTCTGGGGCCAACGTCCTGACTTTC.

The V gene is TRBV28, the J gene TRBJ2-7; 10 positions agree with TRBD1. From germline, CDR1 is MDHEN and CDR2 SYDVKM. Trimming removed 3 bases from V and 7 bases from J; junction bases left unmatched: 12. The CDR3 loop spans 16 amino acids. CDR3 nucleotides: TGTGCCAGCAGTTTCCGAGGGGGACAGGGGCAGAGGGAGCAGTACTTC. Its protein product is CASSFRGGQGQREQYF.

This clonotype has at least ten counts. The chain is built from TRBV12-2 and TRBJ2-1; TRBD2 reflects the table's D call only, with no check against the DNA. TRBV12-2 is termed a pseudogene. The CDR3 spans 17 residues. The DNA for the CDR3 is TGTGCAAGTCGCTTAGTTTATCGGCTAGCGTTCTACAATGAGCAGTTCTTC. This sequence encodes CASRLVYRLAFYNEQFF.

In this sample, this clonotype turned up many times. The V gene is TRBV7-2, the J gene TRBJ2-1; TRBD1 might be the D (5 bases). The germline V and J ends were trimmed by 5 bases and 9 bases, with 20 bases remaining between them. The CDR3 spans 15 residues. CDR1 and CDR2 (germline): SGHTA, FQGNSA. The CDR3: CASSAGFSKSGEQFF. The DNA for the CDR3 is TGTGCCAGCAGCGCAGGGTTTTCGAAGTCGGGTGAGCAGTTCTTC.

The chain joins TRBV7-9 to TRBJ1-5; D not resolved. The V gene's germline CDR1 is SEHNR and CDR2 FQNEAQ (reference sequence). There are 13 residues in the CDR3. V was clipped by 1 base and J by 4 bases, with 5 bases between them. CDR3 coding DNA: TGTGCCAGCAGCTTAGTAGAGAATCAGCCCCAGCATTTT. Its translation: CASSLVENQPQHF.

The gene calls are TRBV6-5 and TRBJ1-1; D unclear. Germline lookup yields CDR1 MNHEY and CDR2 SVGAGI. CDR3 length: 13 residues. The V end was cut by 7 bases, the J end by 5 bases, with 14 bases between. Here the CDR3 reads CASTRTLRTEAFF. The CDR3 DNA is TGTGCCAGCACCCGGACCCTGCGGACTGAAGCTTTCTTT.

This clonotype appeared a few times. The gene calls are TRBV7-2 and TRBJ1-6, with TRBD1 matching over 7 bases. The V gene end was trimmed by 4 bases and the J gene end by 10 bases; junction bases not matched to a gene: 7. The CDR3 loop spans 14 amino acids. Per the germline V gene, CDR1 is SGHTA and CDR2 is FQGNSA. This CDR3 is CASSSGQLSSPLHF. DNA of the CDR3: TGTGCCAGCAGCTCGGGACAGTTAAGCTCACCCCTCCACTTT.

This clonotype was detected ten times or more. The V call is TRBV7-9, the J call TRBJ1-1; no clear D gene. The CDR3 loop spans 14 amino acids. V lost 3 bases and J lost 1, with 9 bases in between. Per germline, CDR1 SEHNR and CDR2 FQNEAQ (reference sequence). The CDR3 region is CASSFAGKNTEAFF. The CDR3 DNA follows: TGTGCCAGCAGCTTCGCAGGAAAGAACACTGAAGCTTTCTTT.

This clonotype has at least ten counts. The chain employs TRBV7-7 and TRBJ1-1, with a tentative D call TRBD1 (5 bases). The germline V and J ends were trimmed by 1 base and 4 bases, with 19 bases remaining between them. The germline V gene encodes CDR1 SSHAT and CDR2 FNYEAQ (reference sequence). The CDR3 loop spans 17 amino acids. The CDR3: CASSLEWQGEGPTEAFF. CDR3 in DNA: TGTGCCAGCAGCTTAGAGTGGCAGGGCGAGGGCCCCACTGAAGCTTTCTTT.

This clonotype showed up just a few times. The V call is TRBV7-6, the J call TRBJ2-7; TRBD2 is a possible D gene (5 bases). Trimming shortened V by 3 bases and J by 5 bases, and 11 bases separated the two germline ends. Germline lookup yields CDR1 SGHVS and CDR2 FNYEAQ. The CDR3 consists of 13 residues. The CDR3, as DNA: TGTGCCAGCAGCTTCGGAGCGGAAAACGAGCAGTACTTC. Amino acid sequence: CASSFGAENEQYF.

This clonotype was detected only a few times. V and J are TRBV19 and TRBJ2-1; TRBD1 matches at 8 bases. The length of the CDR3 is 15 residues. Germline-derived CDR1 and CDR2 are LNHDA and SQIVND (reference sequence). J gave up 5 bases and V 3 bases, and 6 bases lay outside the gene matches. CDR3 sequence: CASSMTRGLHNEQFF. CDR3 sequence (DNA): TGTGCCAGTAGTATGACCAGGGGGCTCCACAATGAGCAGTTCTTC.

The J gene is TRBJ2-3, the V gene TRBV14, with D maybe TRBD1 (5 bases). The ends were cut back, 0 bases at V and 6 bases at J, with 10 bases in the middle. This CDR3 has 14 amino acids. Germline loops: CDR1 SGHDN, CDR2 FVKESK. CDR3 region: CASSQEAGLDTQYF. CDR3 coding DNA: TGTGCCAGCAGCCAAGAGGCAGGGTTGGATACGCAGTATTTT.

This clonotype was seen at least ten times. This chain uses TRBV21-1 with TRBJ1-1. TRBV21-1 is termed a pseudogene. This CDR3 is 14 amino acids long. The CDR3 DNA reads as TGTGCCAGCAGCAAAGTAGGTTCTAACACTGAAGCTTTCTTT. This encodes CASSKVGSNTEAFF.

The V and J genes are TRBV4-1 and TRBJ1-3; D gene unclear. V lost 0 bases and J lost 4, with 16 bases in between. Germline assignment: CDR1 MGHRA and CDR2 YSYEKL. The CDR3 covers 17 residues. CDR3 in amino acids: CASSQDRARMDGNTIYF. The CDR3 region has the DNA TGCGCCAGCAGCCAAGATAGGGCTCGTATGGACGGAAACACCATATATTTT.

There are many counts of this clonotype. The chain has TRBV6-5 and TRBJ2-1, with 13 bases identical to TRBD2. Germline V gene sequence: CDR1 MNHEY, CDR2 SVGAGI. This CDR3 is 15 amino acids long. V shed 5 bases and J 7 bases; nucleotides not matched to a gene: 5. CDR3 region: CASSRGLAGLNEQFF. CDR3 coding DNA: TGTGCCAGCAGTCGGGGACTAGCGGGGCTGAATGAGCAGTTCTTC.

This clonotype has a count of ten or more. This chain connects TRBV29-1 to TRBJ1-1; D remains unclear. This CDR3 has 11 residues. The V gene lost 6 bases and the J gene lost 3 bases, with 8 bases spanning the gap. Germline V gene sequence: CDR1 SQVTM, CDR2 ANQGSEA. CDR3 sequence (DNA): TGCAGCGTACGACGGGACACTGAAGCTTTCTTT. Translated, it gives CSVRRDTEAFF.